Below, 24 T cell receptor beta chains from the same sample are listed, as sequenced in a study of Graves' ophthalmopathy and Graves' hyperthyroidism (dated by TCRdb to 2016 to 2019). Instrument used: Illumina HiSeq 2000. For repertoire sequencing, TCR beta CDR3 regions were amplified from RNA transcripts. HTBI primers and the Qiagen OneStep RT-PCR kit were used in a first-round RT-PCR, which was followed by a second-round multiplex PCR, size selection and purification. TCRdb reworked the public reads: Q25 trimming with fastp, MiXCR clone assembly, productive beta chains retained. Every CDR3 protein is listed once, alongside the most common genes and DNA of its rows. This sample holds about 410,000 distinct CDR3 sequences; around 16% were observed only once. 1.5% to 2% of the sample goes to the ten largest clones. The sequenced material came from peripheral blood. The receptor source for this set is a woman aged 18-29 years with Graves' ophthalmopathy. Donor details come from another sample of the same person, matched by shared clones.

The table lists this clonotype with many counts. DNA for the CDR3: TGTGCCAGCAGTTTTTGGGGACCCAAAGCCAAAAACATTCAGTACTTC. Translating gives CASSFWGPKAKNIQYF. The chain couples TRBV12-3 or TRBV12-4 to TRBJ2-4; D possibly matches TRBD1 or TRBD2 (5 bases each). V was clipped by 3 bases and J by 0 bases, with 12 bases between them. This CDR3 spans 16 amino acids.

This clonotype was counted many times. A read error may account for a junction end that differs from germline. The chain recombines TRBV7-6 with TRBJ2-7; D is undetermined. CDR1 is SGHVS, CDR2 FNYEAQ, per germline. The CDR3 has 13 residues. The DNA of the CDR3 is TGTGCCAGCAGCTTAGCGACGGCCTACGAGCAGTGCTTC. It specifies CASSLATAYEQCF.

The chain couples TRBV6-5 to TRBJ2-7; no reliable D call. The germline gives CDR1 MNHEY, CDR2 SVGAGI. V lost 2 bases and J lost 5, with 10 bases in between. The length of the CDR3 is 13 residues. Here the CDR3 reads CASSYTRVHEQYF. The CDR3, as DNA: TGTGCCAGCAGTTACACACGGGTGCACGAGCAGTACTTC.

The rearrangement links TRBV28 to TRBJ1-6; D remains ambiguous. Germline CDR1 is MDHEN and CDR2 is SYDVKM. V lost 4 bases and J 4 bases, leaving 14 bases between the germline ends. The CDR3 sequence is 16 residues long. The CDR3 nucleotides read TGTGCCAGCAGTTCCCCCCCGACGGGATATAATTCACCCCTCCACTTT. It translates to CASSSPPTGYNSPLHF.

The chain combines TRBV20-1 with TRBJ2-7, with D possibly TRBD2 on 6 matching bases. Germline CDR1 and CDR2: DFQATT and SNEGSKA (reference sequence). This CDR3 region has 16 residues. V dropped 0 bases and J dropped 4 bases, with 19 bases sitting between them. The CDR3 spells CSARDVTAGKIYEQYF. The CDR3 nucleotides are TGCAGTGCTAGAGATGTGACGGCGGGAAAAATTTACGAGCAGTACTTC.

This clonotype showed up many times. The chain joins TRBV9 to TRBJ1-1, with D possibly being TRBD1 (5 bases). CDR3 size: 14 residues. Germline values: CDR1 SGDLS, CDR2 YYNGEE. V lost 2 bases and J 1 base, leaving 9 bases between the germline ends. The CDR3 DNA reads TGTGCCAGCAGCGTGGGACCGGCGAACACTGAAGCTTTCTTT. Its translation is CASSVGPANTEAFF.

Many counts were recorded for this clonotype. The rearrangement links TRBV27 to TRBJ2-7, with TRBD1 matching 7 bases. The CDR3 is made up of 14 amino acids. CDR1 MNHEY and CDR2 SMNVEV come from the germline V gene (reference sequence). V lost 4 bases and J lost 4; bases outside the gene matches: 7. The CDR3 DNA reads as TGTGCCAGCAGTTCAGACAGGGTTCCATACGAGCAGTACTTC. Translation: CASSSDRVPYEQYF.

This clonotype appeared many times. The chain uses TRBV15 and TRBJ2-2; 7 bases agree with TRBD1. With 3 bases clipped from V and 4 bases from J, the junction kept 14 bases outside the gene matches. Germline CDR1 LNHNV, CDR2 YYDKDF (reference sequence). This CDR3 contains 18 residues. CDR3 region: CATSRAGSRQGVTGELFF. The CDR3 nucleotides read TGTGCCACCAGCAGGGCCGGTTCAAGACAGGGAGTCACCGGGGAGCTGTTTTTT. Full variable domain (missing parts from reference TRBV15 and TRBJ2-2): DAMVIQNPRYQVTQFGKPVTLSCSQTLNHNVMYWYQQKSSQAPKLLFHYYDKDFNNEADTPDNFQSRRPNTSFCFLDIRSPGLGDTAMYLCATSRAGSRQGVTGELFFGEGSRLTVL.

This clonotype was detected many times. V usage is TRBV9 and J usage is TRBJ1-2; D uncertain. Trimming took 3 bases from V and 3 from J, leaving 12 bases between them. This CDR3 is built from 14 residues. Germline CDR1 SGDLS, CDR2 YYNGEE. DNA of the CDR3: TGTGCCAGCAGCGCAACCTCCAGCCACTATGGCTACACCTTC. Protein sequence: CASSATSSHYGYTF.

This clonotype was picked up many times. The rearrangement uses TRBV6-2 or TRBV6-3 and TRBJ1-2, with 7 nucleotides matching TRBD1. This CDR3 region has 15 residues. Germline V lookup: CDR1 MNHEY, CDR2 SVGEGT. V lost 0 bases, J lost 6 bases, and 7 bases stayed unmatched. CDR3 in amino acids: CASSYSRQGRNGYTF. The DNA for the CDR3 is TGTGCCAGCAGTTACTCCAGACAGGGCCGGAATGGCTACACCTTC.

This clonotype was recorded at least ten times. The V and J genes are TRBV7-2 and TRBJ1-1; D might be TRBD1 (6 bases). The CDR3 runs 15 residues. Trimming left V 9 bases short and J 2 bases short, with 19 bases between. Germline V gene sequence: CDR1 SGHTA, CDR2 FQGNSA. The CDR3 spells CASGGGAFRNTEAFF. The DNA for the CDR3 is TGTGCCAGTGGGGGGGGCGCTTTCCGAAACACTGAAGCTTTCTTT.

This clonotype was counted ten times or more. The CDR3 DNA reads TGTGCCAGCACCCGGCAAAAGAACACTGAAGCTTTCTTT. Translating gives CASTRQKNTEAFF. The V gene is TRBV12-3 or TRBV12-4, the J gene TRBJ1-1; D uncertain. The CDR3 covers 13 residues. Trimming removed 7 bases at V and 1 base at J, with 10 bases between.

This clonotype was seen at least ten times. The chain employs TRBV29-1 and TRBJ2-7; a weak D match, TRBD1 (6 bases). The CDR3 has 12 residues. V lost 6 bases and J 2 bases, leaving 11 bases between the germline ends. Germline CDR1 SQVTM, CDR2 ANQGSEA. The CDR3 spells CSVRTVAYEQYF. The CDR3, as DNA: TGCAGCGTACGGACAGTCGCCTACGAGCAGTACTTC.

This clonotype was picked up one time. The CDR3, as DNA: TGCAGCGTTGAAGAAGCAGGCAGGTACCAAGAGACCCAGTACTTC. It codes for CSVEEAGRYQETQYF. The chain is built from TRBV29-1 and TRBJ2-5; no firm D call. The V end lost 0 bases, the J end lost 0 bases, and 11 bases lay between the germline ends. This CDR3 comprises 15 residues. CDR1 and CDR2 from the germline V gene are SQVTM and ANQGSEA.

This clonotype was detected only a few times. The chain uses TRBV4-1 and TRBJ2-2; possible D gene TRBD2, 6 bases. V was pared by 0 bases and J by 0 bases, with 8 bases between. The length of the CDR3 is 16 residues. Germline V CDR1 and CDR2: MGHRA, YSYEKL. In DNA, the CDR3 is TGCGCCAGCAGCCAAGAAGCGGGTACGAACACCGGGGAGCTGTTTTTT. As protein: CASSQEAGTNTGELFF.

This clonotype was recorded at least ten times. The chain carries TRBV18 and TRBJ1-1; TRBD1 agrees at 9 bases. CDR3 length: 14 amino acids. CDR1 KGHSH and CDR2 LQKENI come from the germline V gene. Germline trimming cut 0 bases from V and 10 bases from J; bases unmatched to any gene: 6. The CDR3 region has the DNA TGTGCCAGCTCACCACCGGGGACAGGGAGTGGAGCTTTCTTT. This gives the protein CASSPPGTGSGAFF.

The chain couples TRBV12-3 or TRBV12-4 to TRBJ1-1; no firm D call. The length of the CDR3 is 14 residues. V was clipped by 4 bases and J by 0 bases, with 9 bases between them. The CDR3 loop reads CASSSIVMNTEAFF. The CDR3 nucleotides are TGTGCCAGCAGTTCCATAGTAATGAACACTGAAGCTTTCTTT.

The genes are TRBV7-9 and TRBJ1-2; no firm D call. Between the trimmed V and J ends, which lost 1 base and 4 bases, there was a span of 13 bases. The germline CDR1 and CDR2 sequences are SEHNR and FQNEAQ (reference sequence). The CDR3 covers 15 residues. In nucleotides, the CDR3 is TGTGCCAGCAGCTTAGGAATGGCAACCACCTATGGCTACACCTTC. Translation gives CASSLGMATTYGYTF.

This chain joins TRBV6-5 and TRBJ2-4; the match to TRBD2 covers 7 bases. The ends lost 2 bases at V and 0 bases at J; junction bases unmatched: 4. The CDR3 sequence is 16 residues long. Germline-derived CDR1 and CDR2 are MNHEY and SVGAGI. The CDR3 here is CASSYPAGVAKNIQYF. The CDR3 nucleotides are TGTGCCAGCAGTTACCCCGCGGGAGTAGCCAAAAACATTCAGTACTTC.

This clonotype rates as medium-sized. This sequence joins TRBV7-2 and TRBJ1-1; 8 positions agree with TRBD1. The length of the CDR3 is 15 residues. CDR1 and CDR2 (germline): SGHTA, FQGNSA. The V segment lost 0 bases and the J segment 3 bases; nucleotides outside the gene matches: 3. CDR3 region: CASSLAGQVHTEAFF. CDR3 in DNA: TGTGCCAGCAGCTTAGCGGGACAGGTCCACACTGAAGCTTTCTTT.

With regard to this clonotype: A junction end diverges from the germline sequence, so it may reflect a read error. The chain has TRBV5-1 and TRBJ1-1; weak D call: TRBD1 (6 bases). Germline CDR1 reads SGHRS; CDR2 reads YFSETQ. The CDR3 totals 15 residues. CDR3 loop: CASRLAGAGETEAFF. The CDR3 DNA sequence: TGCGCCAGCAGGTTGGCAGGGGCGGGGGAAACTGAAGCTTTCTTT.

This clonotype has a count of ten or more. The V call is TRBV20-1, the J call TRBJ2-7; 10 bases align to TRBD1. The CDR3 has 19 residues. Germline trimming cut 4 bases from V and 2 bases from J; bases unmatched to any gene: 20. Germline CDR1 and CDR2: DFQATT and SNEGSKA (reference sequence). CDR3 coding DNA: TGCAGTGCTACTGGATGGGACAGGGGAAGGCTCAATTCAGCCTACGAGCAGTACTTC. This codes for CSATGWDRGRLNSAYEQYF.

This clonotype was seen at least ten times. The chain joins TRBV4-2 to TRBJ1-2; 8 bases are shared with TRBD1. This CDR3 is built from 15 residues. The germline CDR1 and CDR2 sequences are LGHNA and YNFKEQ. The trim removed 3 bases at V and 4 bases at J, leaving 7 bases unmatched. CDR3 DNA sequence: TGTGCCAGCAGCCACACCGGACAGGGAGGCTATGGCTACACCTTC. This translates into CASSHTGQGGYGYTF.

The V call is TRBV6-2 or TRBV6-3, the J call TRBJ1-1; D not certain. Germline V CDR1 and CDR2: MNHEY, SVGEGT. Deletions cut 6 bases from V and 0 bases from J, with 11 bases between. This CDR3 comprises 14 residues. CDR3 sequence (DNA): TGTGCCAGCAGGTCCGTGACATTGAACACTGAAGCTTTCTTT. Amino acids: CASRSVTLNTEAFF.